A selection of T cell receptor beta chains follows, all from one sample in a study of shared T cell receptors in the human thymus. Profiled with immunoSEQ multiplex PCR; TCRdb holds only in-frame clones, not every one. Of approximately 660,000 clones detected, approximately 88% appear once; the ten largest clones hold about 0.01%. These data were also reused for a study on human thymus T cells.

The sequenced material came from thymocytes. Every receptor here comes from a boy under two years old with a congenital heart defect. Each CDR3 is given with its conserved first and last residue. The D gene is left open where the match is weak. The size of a clone is reported for some rows only, either as once, few or many, or as a class for expanded clones.

TRBV11-2	TRBJ2-7	NA	once	TGTGCCAGCAGCTCCCCCATGGGGCCCGCGACCTACGAGCAGTACTTC	CASSSPMGPATYEQYF
TRBV5-6	TRBJ2-3	NA	NA	TGTGCCAGCAGCGACTTACAGGGATGGGACACAGATACGCAGTATTTT	CASSDLQGWDTDTQYF
TRBV4-3	TRBJ2-3	NA	NA	TGCGCCAGCAGCCAAGATCGTCCACTCCCGACTACCTCTAGCACAGATACGCAGTATTTT	CASSQDRPLPTTSSTDTQYF
TRBV5-1	TRBJ1-1	NA	once	TGCGCCAGCAGCTTGCGAGGGGGTGAGAACACTGAAGCTTTCTTT	CASSLRGGENTEAFF
TRBV29-1	TRBJ2-3	TRBD2	NA	TGCAGCGTTGCCAGCGGCGGGAGGGCCGCAGATACGCAGTATTTT	CSVASGGRAADTQYF
TRBV5-4	TRBJ2-1	TRBD1	NA	TGTGCCAGCAGCCCGCCGGGACAGGATACTTTGTCCTACAATGAGCAGTTCTTC	CASSPPGQDTLSYNEQFF
TRBV5-1	TRBJ2-7	TRBD2	NA	TGCGCCAGCAGCCGCGGGGGCGGGAGGCGATCCGAGCAGTACTTC	CASSRGGGRRSEQYF
TRBV15	TRBJ2-3	NA	NA	TGTGCCACCAGCAGAGTTCAGCGAAGCACAGATACGCAGTATTTT	CATSRVQRSTDTQYF
TRBV28	TRBJ2-1	TRBD1	NA	TGTGCCAGCAGTCCTCATTCCCGACAGGGGGGTGCGAACAATGAGCAGTTCTTC	CASSPHSRQGGANNEQFF
TRBV9	TRBJ2-1	TRBD2	once	TGTGCCAGCAGCGTAGCACTAGCGGTCTACAATGAGCAGTTCTTC	CASSVALAVYNEQFF
TRBV29-1	TRBJ2-6	TRBD1	NA	TGCAGCGTTTATGGACAGGGGAGCTCTGGGGCCAACGTCCTGACTTTC	CSVYGQGSSGANVLTF
TRBV30	TRBJ1-1	NA	NA	TGTGCCTGGAGACGGGGGGAGAACACTGAAGCTTTCTTT	CAWRRGENTEAFF
TRBV5-7	TRBJ2-7	NA	NA	TGTGCCAGCAGCTCCCAGACAGGCCATTACGAGCAGTACTTC	CASSSQTGHYEQYF
TRBV18	TRBJ2-7	NA	NA	TGTGCCAGCTCACCATACGAAGGTATCGGTGCTGGAGCCTACGAGCAGTACTTC	CASSPYEGIGAGAYEQYF
TRBV6-5	TRBJ2-2	NA	NA	TGTGCCAGCAGTCCCCAGAGGTTGCGGGAGCTGTTTTTT	CASSPQRLRELFF
TRBV2	TRBJ2-4	NA	NA	TGTGCCAGCAGTGTGTGGTGGTCTAGGCCCAAAAACATTCAGTACTTC	CASSVWWSRPKNIQYF
TRBV15	TRBJ2-2	NA	NA	TGTGCCACCAGCAGAGATTTTCGGGCCGGGGAGCTGTTTTTT	CATSRDFRAGELFF
TRBV6-5	TRBJ1-1	NA	NA	TGTGCCAGCAGGATGCTCGACAGGTCTAACACTGAAGCTTTCTTT	CASRMLDRSNTEAFF
TRBV6-5	TRBJ1-2	TRBD1	NA	TGTGCCAGCAGCCGTTTGGACAGGGCCTATGGCTACACCTTC	CASSRLDRAYGYTF
TRBV11-2	TRBJ2-7	TRBD2	NA	TGTGCCAGCAGCTTAGTGGTAGCGGGGGGATACGAGCAGTACTTC	CASSLVVAGGYEQYF
TRBV10-3	TRBJ2-2	TRBD1	NA	TGTGCCATCAGGGACAGGACCGGGGAGCTGTTTTTT	CAIRDRTGELFF
TRBV4-1	TRBJ1-2	NA	NA	TGCGCCAGCAATCTGGCAGGGAAGGGCCTAGGCTATGGCTACACCTTC	CASNLAGKGLGYGYTF
TRBV4-2	TRBJ2-7	NA	NA	TGTGCCAGCAGCCAGTCCCACAGGTTTGCGTCGATATCGTACGAGCAGTACTTC	CASSQSHRFASISYEQYF
TRBV7-2	TRBJ1-1	NA	NA	TGTGCCAGCAACCGACAACGACCGGAAGCTTTCTTT	CASNRQRPEAFF
TRBV10-1	TRBJ1-1	TRBD1	NA	TGCGCCAGCAGCGGTGGTTATATGAGGACAGGATGGAACACCCTTGGAGGATGGAACACTGAAGCTTTCTTT	CASSGGYMRTGWNTLGGWNTEAFF
TRBV5-1	TRBJ2-3	TRBD2	NA	TGCGCCAGCAGCGGGAGCGGGAGGGCCTCTAGCACAGATACGCAGTATTTT	CASSGSGRASSTDTQYF
TRBV27	TRBJ2-3	TRBD1	once	TGTGCCAGCAGTTTATCCACGACAGGGTTCAGGGGGTTTACCACAGATACGCAGTATTTT	CASSLSTTGFRGFTTDTQYF
TRBV5-8	TRBJ1-2	NA	NA	TGTGCCAGCAGCTATCCAGGTCAGCCCTATGGCTACACCTTC	CASSYPGQPYGYTF
TRBV15	TRBJ2-7	TRBD2	NA	TGTGCCACCAGCAGAGATCGGGGGGGGGCCTACGAGCAGTACTTC	CATSRDRGGAYEQYF
TRBV28	TRBJ2-2	TRBD1	once	TGTGCCAGCAGTGACCCGAGGACAGGGGGCGACAAGAACACCGGGGAGCTGTTTTTT	CASSDPRTGGDKNTGELFF
TRBV4-3	TRBJ2-1	TRBD2	few	TGCGCCAGCAGCCAAGACGCAGACGGGCGGGAGGGCCTGGACAATGAGCAGTTCTTC	CASSQDADGREGLDNEQFF
TRBV7-2	TRBJ2-3	TRBD2	NA	TGTGCCAGCAGCTTATATTCGGGGAGGGGCGGGAGACCAGATACGCAGTATTTT	CASSLYSGRGGRPDTQYF
TRBV9	TRBJ1-2	TRBD1	NA	TGTGCCAGCAGCGTAGGGGGACAGGGTGCCGGCTACACCTTC	CASSVGGQGAGYTF
TRBV20-1	TRBJ2-7	NA	NA	TGCAGTGATGGCGGTTCCTACGAGCAGTACTTC	CSDGGSYEQYF
TRBV25-1	TRBJ2-7	TRBD2	NA	TGTGCCAGCAGTGAACTAGCGGGAGGGCCCTACGAGCAGTACTTC	CASSELAGGPYEQYF
TRBV29-1	TRBJ2-3	TRBD2	NA	TGCAGCGTTGAACGAGCGGGAGTAGAAGATACGCAGTATTTT	CSVERAGVEDTQYF
TRBV5-1	TRBJ2-4	NA	few	TGCGCCAGCAGCCCAAGCGTTAAGGACAAAAACATTCAGTACTTC	CASSPSVKDKNIQYF
TRBV28	TRBJ1-4	TRBD1	NA	TGTGCCAGCAGCCTCCTAGGGACAGGTGATGAAAAACTGTTTTTT	CASSLLGTGDEKLFF
TRBV27	TRBJ1-2	TRBD1	NA	TGTGCCAGCAGTTCGCCGGGACAGGGCCCCAATGGCTACACCTTC	CASSSPGQGPNGYTF
TRBV5-1	TRBJ1-2	TRBD1	NA	TGCGCCAGCAGCTTGGGACAGGGAGAGATGAATGGCTACACCTTC	CASSLGQGEMNGYTF
TRBV19	TRBJ2-2	TRBD2	NA	TGTGCCAGTAGGAACAGCGGGAGGGGCGCCGGGGAGCTGTTTTTT	CASRNSGRGAGELFF
TRBV7-2	TRBJ2-7	TRBD2	NA	TGTGCCAGCAGCTTGGGGCGGGAGATAGGCGACGAGCAGTACTTC	CASSLGREIGDEQYF
TRBV7-9	TRBJ2-2	TRBD2	NA	TGTGCCAGCAGCCGCCGTACAGCGGGAGGGGCCGGGGAGCTGTTTTTT	CASSRRTAGGAGELFF
TRBV28	TRBJ1-2	NA	NA	TGTGCCAGCAGCCATGGCAGGGGAGGCTACACCTTC	CASSHGRGGYTF
TRBV18	TRBJ2-7	TRBD1	NA	TGTGCCAGCTCGGGGACAGGGTCCTACGAGCAGTACTTC	CASSGTGSYEQYF
TRBV11-1	TRBJ2-5	NA	NA	TGTGCCAGCAGCTTAGGGTTTGGGGGGGAGGGGGACCAAGAGACCCAGTACTTC	CASSLGFGGEGDQETQYF
TRBV25-1	TRBJ1-1	TRBD1	NA	TGTGCCAGCAGTGATCACAGGGGACTCGTGACTGAAGCTTTCTTT	CASSDHRGLVTEAFF
TRBV5-6	TRBJ2-1	NA	NA	TGTGCCAGCAGCTTGGTCGACGGGTCCCGAACCTACAATGAGCAGTTCTTC	CASSLVDGSRTYNEQFF
TRBV6-1	TRBJ1-4	TRBD1	NA	TGTGCCAGCAGTGGGGACAGCTCAACTAATGAAAAACTGTTTTTT	CASSGDSSTNEKLFF
TRBV4-3	TRBJ2-1	TRBD2	NA	TGCGCCAGCAGCCCCCTGATAGCGGGATTCAATGAGCAGTTCTTC	CASSPLIAGFNEQFF
TRBV7-9	TRBJ1-4	NA	NA	TGTGCCAGCAGCTTCGGGGGAGGGGACGAAAAACTGTTTTTT	CASSFGGGDEKLFF
TRBV5-4	TRBJ1-5	NA	NA	TGTGCCAGCAGCTGGGGGAGGAATCAGCCCCAGCATTTT	CASSWGRNQPQHF
TRBV7-9	TRBJ1-4	TRBD1	NA	TGTGCCAGCAGCGCCATGAGGGGGCGGGGTAATGAAAAACTGTTTTTT	CASSAMRGRGNEKLFF
TRBV27	TRBJ2-1	TRBD2	NA	TGTGCCAGCAGTTTATCGATTCGGTCTAGCGGGAGGTCCCACAATGAGCAGTTCTTC	CASSLSIRSSGRSHNEQFF